This passage covers 4 T cell receptor beta chains from one sample sequenced in a study of T-cell memory formation after mild COVID-19. TCRdb used MiXCR to reprocess the 5' RACE reads, holding one entry per CDR3 protein. The repertoire holds 550,000 to 600,000 distinct CDR3 sequences, with about a fifth as singletons. The sample was PBMCs or a T cell subset sorted from them (not recorded which). These receptors came from an adult woman who had mild COVID-19 (a few samples of this study predate the infection). Cell type and time point are not known.

This chain links TRBV20-1 with TRBJ2-1, with 8 bases aligning to TRBD2. The J segment lost 3 bases and the V segment lost 6 bases, leaving 16 bases of the junction unmatched. Germline V gives CDR1 DFQATT, CDR2 SNEGSKA (reference sequence). This CDR3 comprises 17 residues. Written as DNA, the CDR3 is TGCAGTGCCGAAGGTGGGAAAGATAGCGGGAACTACAATGAGCAGTTCTTC. Translated: CSAEGGKDSGNYNEQFF.

This rearrangement joins TRBV21-1 to TRBJ1-6; TRBD1 is the table's D call, not checked against the DNA. TRBV21-1 is flagged as a pseudogene. This CDR3 is 20 amino acids long. CDR3 amino acids: CASSKEGTGGGGSYNSPLHF. In DNA, the CDR3 is TGTGCCAGCAGCAAAGAAGGGACAGGGGGCGGAGGATCCTATAATTCACCCCTCCACTTT.

This clonotype was observed a few times. The rearrangement joins TRBV19 to TRBJ1-1; 7 bases agree with TRBD1. Germline CDR1 and CDR2: LNHDA and SQIVND (reference sequence). The ends lost 4 bases at V and 6 bases at J; junction bases unmatched: 11. The CDR3 length is 15 residues. CDR3 in amino acids: CASSTSGTAVAEAFF. The CDR3 DNA is TGTGCCAGTAGTACTTCCGGGACAGCCGTCGCTGAAGCTTTCTTT.

The chain uses TRBV11-3 and TRBJ2-2; D is unclear. There are 14 residues in the CDR3. The V gene's germline CDR1 is SGHNT and CDR2 YENEEA. V lost 4 bases to trimming and J lost 1 base, with 7 bases between them. CDR3 sequence: CASSSRQNTGELFF. For the CDR3, the DNA is TGTGCCAGCAGCTCCCGACAGAACACCGGGGAGCTGTTTTTT.